Each of the 4 T cell receptor beta chains below was sequenced from the same sample in a study of T cell responses to AZD1222 COVID-19 vaccine. TCRdb's copy holds only in-frame clones and misses some; the assay was immunoSEQ multiplex PCR. The table records about 130,000 clones, about 89% of them present only once. Here the sequenced sample was peripheral blood, taken on day 0 of AZD1222 vaccination. These receptors were taken from an adult in good health.

This clone was observed a single time. The chain joins TRBV19 to TRBJ1-6; tentatively, D is TRBD1 (6 bases). The length of the CDR3 is 15 residues. Germline V gives CDR1 LNHDA, CDR2 SQIVND (reference sequence). Trimming removed 3 bases at V and 7 bases at J, with 13 bases between. The CDR3 DNA sequence: TGTGCCAGTAGTATTCCGGGACACCGAAATTCACCCCTCCACTTT. Protein sequence: CASSIPGHRNSPLHF.

The genes are TRBV5-6 and TRBJ1-1; D is undetermined. V lost 5 bases and J lost 1, with 15 bases in between. The germline V gene encodes CDR1 SGHDT and CDR2 YYEEEE. This CDR3 has 15 residues. CDR3 sequence (DNA): TGTGCCAGCAGTTCGGCCATGACGGGGAACACTGAAGCTTTCTTT. Amino acids: CASSSAMTGNTEAFF.

V and J are TRBV5-6 and TRBJ2-7; 11 positions match TRBD1. Per the germline V gene, CDR1 is SGHDT and CDR2 is YYEEEE. The V and J ends lost 1 base and 3 bases, in that order; junction bases with no gene match: 6. This CDR3 region has 16 residues. CDR3 residues: CASSLMGGTGGYEQYF. DNA for the CDR3: TGTGCCAGCAGCTTGATGGGAGGGACAGGGGGCTACGAGCAGTACTTC.

This sequence joins TRBV19 and TRBJ2-1; D possibly corresponds to TRBD1 (6 bases). Germline values: CDR1 LNHDA, CDR2 SQIVND (reference sequence). Between the trimmed V and J ends, which lost 5 bases and 7 bases, there was a span of 21 bases. CDR3 size: 16 residues. CDR3 DNA: TGTGCCAGTAGTTCCACCCGACAGACAGGCGTGAATGAGCAGTTCTTC. This encodes CASSSTRQTGVNEQFF.